This record covers a single TCR beta chain. Its target antigen remains unknown. The record has no base qualities; no much larger clone is one base away. The data belong to a study of blood T cell repertoires in COVID-19 (dated by TCRdb to 2018 to 2021). Regarding the complete study: Samples from collaborators originated in the United States, Italy and Spain and spanned both the acute and convalescent phases of COVID-19. The prospective study material was composed of cDNA or gDNA derived from T cells, B-cell-depleted T cells, or PBMCs. Deeply sampled blood TCRbeta repertoires from subjects exposed to, actively infected with, or recovered from COVID-19 were included in the dataset. The repertoires were made available in a free public database intended to serve as a resource for research on the immune response to SARS-CoV-2. Samples were obtained from the ongoing ImmuneRACE study (first 160 participants) and from over a thousand subjects provided by 6 global collaborators. Sample metadata almost always included a de-identified subject ID, COVID-19 status, age in years and sex. Where available, HLA class I and class II types were obtained from metadata supplied by the sample provider rather than from assay-based typing. Results the study describes overall, beyond this receptor: The amount of clinical and demographic metadata varied by source and participant and was provided uncurated.

TCRbeta CDR3 regions were amplified from genomic DNA by means of the immunoSEQ Assay, a bias-controlled multiplex PCR. The original pipeline was this. Within the assay, amplification of reference gene primers was used to estimate how many nucleated cells each sample contained. Sequence reads were collapsed and filtered to measure the absolute abundance of every unique TCRbeta CDR3 rearrangement. For each sample, productive Simpson clonality was calculated as the square root of Simpson's diversity index over productive rearrangements. Here the immuneACCESS table is served through TCRdb, limited to in-frame sequences with V and J called. Missing clones are a known gap in these copies; in checked studies unresolved V genes cover under half, and the rest lacks a known reason. V, J and clone size are those of that table, while D and trimming were read from the DNA. The sample contains over 150,000 clones, roughly four fifths of them found a single time. The ten largest clones capture roughly 3.7% of the sample.

Each collaborating institution followed its own protocols to collect whole blood in K2EDTA tubes. For TCRbeta analysis, collaborators shipped samples in one of three forms: frozen whole blood, isolated PBMCs, or DNA extracted from either of those sample types. The specimen was peripheral blood. The source is a woman older than 75 with acute or convalescent COVID-19.

Here the CDR3 is given as CASSYSGVNTEAFF. The DNA is as follows: TGTGCCAGCAGTTACTCGGGAGTGAACACTGAAGCTTTCTTT. The rearranged segments are TRBV6-6 and TRBJ1-1, with the D segment identity uncertain. There are 14 amino acids in the CDR3, from cysteine to phenylalanine inclusive. The sequence is cut down to CDR3 DNA, 42 bases in frame from base 1. The junction carries 5 bases between V and J, which are trimmed by 0 bases and 0 bases respectively. The germline V gene (reference sequence) yields MNHNY for CDR1 and SVGAGI for CDR2.